This T cell receptor beta chain was obtained from a study of OX40 agonist ivuxolimab in advanced cancers. About this clone: Antigen specificity is unknown.

Whole-study findings and limits: At 0.1 to 3.0 mg/kg, CD4+ and CD8+ blood T cells expanded clonally by week 6.

Libraries were prepared by immunoSEQ multiplex PCR; TCRdb keeps only in-frame clonotypes and omits some of them. The sample records about 19,000 clones, 80% to 95% being singletons. Sequences were derived from CD4+ or CD8+ T cells sorted from blood, sampled in a trial of the OX40 agonist ivuxolimab. The clonotype originates from an adult with an advanced solid tumor such as melanoma, head and neck, liver or kidney cancer.

The CDR3 region is CSVFTSATEQFF. CDR3 nucleotides: TGCAGCGTGTTCACTAGCGCCACTGAGCAGTTCTTC. The V call is TRBV29-1, the J call TRBJ2-1; 7 bases line up with TRBD2. Germline CDR1 is SQVTM and CDR2 is ANQGSEA. This CDR3 spans 12 amino acids. V shed 6 bases and J 9 bases; nucleotides not matched to a gene: 8.